This T cell receptor (beta chain) emerged from a study of T cells in tumors after PD-1 blockade. Study at large: Excluded were patients with checkpoint blockade, immunosuppressants, or radiotherapy or other anti-cancer therapy within 4 weeks. Treatment was either pembrolizumab 200 mg every 3 weeks or cemiplimab 350 mg every 2 weeks.

Germline-derived CDR1 and CDR2 are SGHNT and YYREEE (reference sequence). The CDR3 runs to 13 residues. Losses at the gene ends were 4 bases for V and 3 bases for J; bases not matched to a gene: 3. Produced via immunoSEQ multiplex PCR; TCRdb's table is partial and in-frame only. There are roughly 59,000 clones in the sample; around four fifths occur only once, and over 10% lies in the top ten. This chain connects TRBV5-4 to TRBJ2-7; 8 nucleotides align to TRBD2. The clonotype originates from a human donor with basal cell carcinoma. The sequencing used PBMCs, collected before anti-PD-1 treatment. CDR3 sequence reads: CASSRGGRYEQYF. In DNA form, the CDR3 reads TGTGCCAGCAGCCGGGGGGGGCGCTACGAGCAGTACTTC.